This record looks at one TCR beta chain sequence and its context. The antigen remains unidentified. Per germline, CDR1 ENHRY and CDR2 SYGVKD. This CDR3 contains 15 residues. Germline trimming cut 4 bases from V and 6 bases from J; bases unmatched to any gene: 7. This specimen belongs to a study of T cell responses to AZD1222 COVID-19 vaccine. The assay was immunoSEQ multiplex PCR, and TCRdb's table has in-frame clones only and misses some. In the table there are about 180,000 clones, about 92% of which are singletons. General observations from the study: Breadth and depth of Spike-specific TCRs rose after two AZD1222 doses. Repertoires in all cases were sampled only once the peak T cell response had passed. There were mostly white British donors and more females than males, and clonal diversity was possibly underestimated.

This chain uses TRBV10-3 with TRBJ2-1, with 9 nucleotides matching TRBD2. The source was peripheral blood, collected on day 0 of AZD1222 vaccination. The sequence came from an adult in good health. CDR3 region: CAISAGGGRGNEQFF. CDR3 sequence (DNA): TGTGCCATCAGTGCTGGGGGCGGGAGGGGCAATGAGCAGTTCTTC.